These T cell receptor beta chains were read from a single sample in a study of shared clonotypes between healthy human individuals. Using immunoSEQ multiplex PCR, the repertoire was profiled, and TCRdb retains in-frame clones only, with some absent. Of millions of clones listed, roughly 95% are singletons. The sample was naive CD4+ T cells sorted from blood. The origin of the receptors is a man aged 18 to 29 in good health. The CDR3 runs from the conserved cysteine through the conserved F or W. The D gene is left open where the match is weak. A row's size may be missing; if present it is once, few, many or a size class.

abundance,d_gene,len,j_gene,v_gene,CDR3nt,CDR3aa
-,-,12,TRBJ2-7,TRBV10-2,TGCGCCAGCAGCGGGGCAGGGTACGAGCAGTACTTC,CASSGAGYEQYF
-,TRBD2,16,TRBJ2-1,TRBV5-4,TGTGCCAGCAGCTTGGGACTAGCCGTAGTGGGAAATGAGCAGTTCTTC,CASSLGLAVVGNEQFF
-,-,15,TRBJ1-1,TRBV9,TGTGCCAGCAGCGTAGGAGGGTTTGAGAACACTGAAGCTTTCTTT,CASSVGGFENTEAFF
-,TRBD2,16,TRBJ2-3,TRBV19,TGTGCCAGTAGTATATCAAGGACTAGGAACACAGATACGCAGTATTTT,CASSISRTRNTDTQYF
-,-,16,TRBJ2-3,TRBV9,TGTGCCAGCAGCGGTTACTTATCAGGGAGCACAGATACGCAGTATTTT,CASSGYLSGSTDTQYF
once,-,15,TRBJ2-7,TRBV6-1,TGTGCCAGCAACTCAAGGGGCAGGGACATCGGCGAGCAGTACTTC,CASNSRGRDIGEQYF
-,TRBD2,14,TRBJ2-1,TRBV5-1,TGCGCCAGCAGCCCCCCTAGCGGGAGCAATGAGCAGTTCTTC,CASSPPSGSNEQFF
-,TRBD1,14,TRBJ1-1,TRBV19,TGTGCCAGTAGTATGGGACAGCTGAACACTGAAGCTTTCTTT,CASSMGQLNTEAFF
-,TRBD1,14,TRBJ2-7,TRBV28,TGTGCCAGCAGCTTAAGGACAGGGACTCGCGAGCAGTACTTC,CASSLRTGTREQYF
once,-,15,TRBJ1-2,TRBV28,TGTGCCAGCACCGGGGGGGGGCGCGAGGTCTATGGCTACACCTTC,CASTGGGREVYGYTF
few,-,18,TRBJ1-2,TRBV15,TGTGCCACCAGCAGAGATCGGTCACAGGGTTTGACCAACTATGGCTACACCTTC,CATSRDRSQGLTNYGYTF
few,-,13,TRBJ2-2,TRBV18,TGTGCCAGCTCACCAAGGGGCACCGGGGAGCTGTTTTTT,CASSPRGTGELFF
-,TRBD1,16,TRBJ2-2,TRBV6-1,TGTGCCAGCAGTGGTCGACAGGGCGTAAAAACCGGGGAGCTGTTTTTT,CASSGRQGVKTGELFF
-,TRBD2,17,TRBJ2-1,TRBV29-1,TGCAGCGTTAGACTAGCGGGAGGGCCGGGGAAATACAATGAGCAGTTCTTC,CSVRLAGGPGKYNEQFF
-,-,11,TRBJ2-1,TRBV19,TGTGCCAGCCTGGGCTTTGATGAGCAGTTCTTC,CASLGFDEQFF
-,TRBD1,14,TRBJ1-1,TRBV18,TGTGCCAGCTCTCCCATACAGGGGGGCACTGAAGCTTTCTTT,CASSPIQGGTEAFF
-,TRBD1,14,TRBJ2-1,TRBV30,TGTGCCTGGAGTACCGGACAGGTTATTAATGAGCAGTTCTTC,CAWSTGQVINEQFF
-,-,18,TRBJ2-5,TRBV6-4,TGTGCCAGCAGTGACTCGATAGGTCGGGCAGGGGCCGCAGAGACCCAGTACTTC,CASSDSIGRAGAAETQYF
-,-,12,TRBJ1-1,TRBV5-4,TGTGCCAGCAGCCTACCGGGACGGGAAGCTTTCTTT,CASSLPGREAFF
-,TRBD1,14,TRBJ2-3,TRBV5-6,TGTGCCAGCACCCCAGGGGGCCGAACAGATACGCAGTATTTT,CASTPGGRTDTQYF
-,TRBD1,14,TRBJ1-6,TRBV27,TGTGCCAGCAGTTTAGACAGGGGCAATTCACCCCTCCACTTT,CASSLDRGNSPLHF
-,-,15,TRBJ2-7,TRBV5-1,TGCGCCAGCAGCCGGGCGGACACCCCTACAAGGGAGCAGTACTTC,CASSRADTPTREQYF
once,-,15,TRBJ1-2,TRBV7-2,TGTGCCAGCAGCTCCCCCCTTCTACAGTTCTATGGCTACACCTTC,CASSSPLLQFYGYTF
-,TRBD1,16,TRBJ1-5,TRBV5-1,TGCGCCAGCAGCTTGGGGGACAGGGAAAGCAATCAGCCCCAGCATTTT,CASSLGDRESNQPQHF
-,TRBD1,14,TRBJ1-5,TRBV6-5,TGTGCCAGCAGATCCGGGACAGGCAATCAGCCCCAGCATTTT,CASRSGTGNQPQHF
-,-,14,TRBJ1-5,TRBV6-1,TGTGCCAGCAGTGAACTCTATAGCAATCAGCCCCAGCATTTT,CASSELYSNQPQHF
-,-,17,TRBJ2-6,TRBV7-3,TGTGCCAGCAGCTTAACTGGGACGCCCCCTGGGGCCAACGTCCTGACTTTC,CASSLTGTPPGANVLTF
-,-,13,TRBJ1-5,TRBV18,TGTGCCAGCTCACCACCGGGGGATCAGCCCCAGCATTTT,CASSPPGDQPQHF
-,TRBD1,17,TRBJ2-7,TRBV4-3,TGCGCCAGCAGCCAAGATCCCTCAGGGGGTCTTGCCTCCGAGCAGTACTTC,CASSQDPSGGLASEQYF
-,-,14,TRBJ2-2,TRBV7-3,TGTGCCAGCAGCGCGGACAGAAACACCGGGGAGCTGTTTTTT,CASSADRNTGELFF
-,-,16,TRBJ2-1,TRBV4-1,TGCGCCAGCAGCCAGGGGAAAGGGACAATAGGCAATGAGCAGTTCTTC,CASSQGKGTIGNEQFF
-,TRBD2,14,TRBJ2-1,TRBV5-4,TGTGCCAGCAGCTCTCGGGGGGGCCCCAATGAGCAGTTCTTC,CASSSRGGPNEQFF
-,-,15,TRBJ2-3,TRBV5-1,TGCGCCAGCAGCTTGGCCATGGGGATCACAGATACGCAGTATTTT,CASSLAMGITDTQYF
-,TRBD2,20,TRBJ2-4,TRBV4-2,TGTGCCAGCAGCCAAGATTTGATAGCGGGGGGGCAACTAGCCAAAAACATTCAGTACTTC,CASSQDLIAGGQLAKNIQYF
-,-,16,TRBJ1-2,TRBV11-2,TGTGCCAGCAGCTTAGCGAGGGTTCGAGCTAACTATGGCTACACCTTC,CASSLARVRANYGYTF
-,-,14,TRBJ2-1,TRBV10-2,TGCGCCACCAAGGGATCGATCTCCTACAATGAGCAGTTCTTC,CATKGSISYNEQFF
once,-,15,TRBJ2-3,TRBV25-1,TGTGCCAGCAGTGAATATGGGGGGCCGGCAGATACGCAGTATTTT,CASSEYGGPADTQYF
-,-,13,TRBJ2-7,TRBV6-6,TGTGCCAGCAGTTACGTTCAGGGTTACGAGCAGTACTTC,CASSYVQGYEQYF
few,-,13,TRBJ1-6,TRBV5-1,TGCGCCAGCAGCTTGGAAGCGGATTCACCCCTCCACTTT,CASSLEADSPLHF
-,-,14,TRBJ1-6,TRBV5-1,TGCGCCAGCAGCTTGCCAGAGAATTCAGGGCCCCTCCACTTT,CASSLPENSGPLHF
once,-,15,TRBJ1-1,TRBV5-5,TGTGCCAGCAGCCCACTCCCAGGGTTGAACACTGAAGCTTTCTTT,CASSPLPGLNTEAFF
-,-,14,TRBJ2-7,TRBV27,TGTGCCAGCAGGCGGACACGGAGCTCCTACGAGCAGTACTTC,CASRRTRSSYEQYF
-,-,14,TRBJ1-1,TRBV18,TGTGCCAGCTCACCCGGGGCAGGAGTCACTGAAGCTTTCTTT,CASSPGAGVTEAFF
-,-,13,TRBJ1-3,TRBV28,TGTGCCAGCGGGACGGGGCCTGGAAACACCATATATTTT,CASGTGPGNTIYF
-,-,13,TRBJ1-2,TRBV29-1,TGCAGCGTTGAATTGGCGGGCGGCTATGGCTACACCTTC,CSVELAGGYGYTF
-,TRBD2,13,TRBJ2-1,TRBV10-1,TGCGCCAGCTCAGCGGGGGGGTACAATGAGCAGTTCTTC,CASSAGGYNEQFF
-,-,13,TRBJ1-5,TRBV7-9,TGTGCCAGCAGCTCGACAGCGAATCAGCCCCAGCATTTT,CASSSTANQPQHF
-,TRBD1,15,TRBJ1-5,TRBV6-7,TGTGCCAGCAGTCTCGACAGGGCTCTCAATCAGCCCCAGCATTTT,CASSLDRALNQPQHF
-,-,13,TRBJ2-2,TRBV18,TGTGCCAGCTCACCACTAGTCGCGGAGGAGCTGTTTTTT,CASSPLVAEELFF
-,TRBD2,16,TRBJ2-1,TRBV5-1,TGCGCCAGCAGCTTGAAAAGGGAGGGCCGGAGCAATGAGCAGTTCTTC,CASSLKREGRSNEQFF
-,-,14,TRBJ1-2,TRBV7-2,TGTGCCAGCAGCTTAGGGCAGGGAGGATATGGCTACACCTTC,CASSLGQGGYGYTF
once,TRBD2,16,TRBJ2-2,TRBV18,TGTGCCAGCTCACCGCGGGGACTAGCGGGATCCGGGGAGCTGTTTTTT,CASSPRGLAGSGELFF